The 11 T cell receptor beta chains below were found in one sample sequenced in a study of T cell responses to AZD1222 COVID-19 vaccine. The repertoire was sequenced with immunoSEQ multiplex PCR; TCRdb's copy has only in-frame clones and lacks some. The repertoire holds 150,000 to 200,000 clones, with around 94% as singletons. The sample here was peripheral blood, taken 28 days after the second dose of the MenACWY control vaccine. These receptors all come from an adult who received the MenACWY meningococcal vaccine as a control.

This clone showed up just once. The gene calls are TRBV28 and TRBJ1-6; weak D call: TRBD1 (5 bases). CDR3 length: 17 residues. V was pared by 6 bases and J by 8 bases, with 23 bases between. Germline assignment: CDR1 MDHEN and CDR2 SYDVKM. CDR3 DNA sequence: TGTGCCAGCAGCCCCCGAGCGGGACTGGGGGTGGATTCACCCCTCCACTTT. Amino acids: CASSPRAGLGVDSPLHF.

The chain recombines TRBV4-3 with TRBJ1-5; TRBD1 might be the D (6 bases). This CDR3 contains 14 residues. V was pared by 2 bases and J by 8 bases, with 13 bases between. Per the germline V gene, CDR1 is LGHNA and CDR2 is YSLEER. The CDR3 loop reads CASSQNTGSEPQHF. The CDR3, as DNA: TGCGCCAGCAGCCAAAATACAGGGTCGGAGCCCCAGCATTTT.

The chain is built from TRBV11-3 and TRBJ1-1; D is undetermined. Trimming removed 0 bases from V and 5 bases from J, with 13 bases in between. The germline CDR1 and CDR2 sequences are SGHNT and YENEEA. The CDR3 extends over 15 amino acids. The chain's CDR3 is CASSLDGEVETEAFF. The CDR3, as DNA: TGTGCCAGCAGCTTAGATGGGGAAGTCGAGACTGAAGCTTTCTTT. Based on the CDR3 plus reference TRBV11-3 and TRBJ1-1, the full variable domain is EAGVVQSPRYKIIEKKQPVAFWCNPISGHNTLYWYLQNLGQGPELLIRYENEEAVDDSQLPKDRFSAERLKGVDSTLKIQPAELGDSAVYLCASSLDGEVETEAFFGQGTRLTVV.

This chain uses TRBV9 with TRBJ2-1; 9 bases are a match to TRBD2. Germline assignment: CDR1 SGDLS and CDR2 YYNGEE. This CDR3 has 15 residues. The junction had 8 bases not matched to a gene; V was cut back by 0 bases and J by 10 bases. CDR3 protein: CASSVEAGGFREQFF. The CDR3 bases are TGTGCCAGCAGCGTAGAAGCGGGAGGATTTCGGGAGCAGTTCTTC.

This chain uses TRBV6-5 with TRBJ1-5, with a possible D match to TRBD1 (5 bases). Trimming removed 5 bases at V and 2 bases at J, with 13 bases between. The CDR3 loop spans 15 amino acids. In germline, CDR1 is MNHEY, CDR2 SVGAGI. CDR3 DNA sequence: TGTGCCAGCAGTCCACCCGGGGGGGGCAATCAGCCCCAGCATTTT. It encodes CASSPPGGGNQPQHF.

The genes are TRBV7-2 and TRBJ1-3; D is perhaps TRBD1 (6 bases). V was cut by 5 bases and J by 4 bases, with 21 bases left in between. The germline V gene has CDR1 SGHTA and CDR2 FQGNSA. This CDR3 contains 17 residues. CDR3 nucleotide sequence: TGTGCCAGCAGCCCCCGGGCCGGGGGGCTAGCAGGAAACACCATATATTTT. Protein sequence: CASSPRAGGLAGNTIYF.

The chain is built from TRBV9 and TRBJ2-1; D remains ambiguous. Germline V lookup: CDR1 SGDLS, CDR2 YYNGEE. Trimming took off 0 bases at V and 9 bases at J, with 7 bases between the two ends. This CDR3 region has 12 residues. The CDR3 DNA reads TGTGCCAGCAGCGTAGGCGCCAGTGAGCAGTTCTTC. Translated, it gives CASSVGASEQFF. Based on the CDR3 plus reference TRBV9 and TRBJ2-1, the full variable domain is DSGVTQTPKHLITATGQRVTLRCSPRSGDLSVYWYQQSLDQGLQFLIQYYNGEERAKGNILERFSAQQFPDLHSELNLSSLELGDSALYFCASSVGASEQFFGPGTRLTVL.

This chain uses TRBV28 with TRBJ2-7, with TRBD2 matching 13 bases. The CDR3 loop spans 16 amino acids. V shed 5 bases and J 4 bases; nucleotides not matched to a gene: 8. Germline V gene data show CDR1 as MDHEN and CDR2 as SYDVKM. The CDR3 loop is CASSASLAGGRYEQYF. The DNA for the CDR3 is TGTGCCAGCAGTGCCTCACTAGCGGGAGGGAGGTACGAGCAGTACTTC.

The rearrangement uses TRBV28 and TRBJ2-5; D possibly corresponds to TRBD2 (6 bases). V gave up 8 bases and J gave up 5 bases, with 18 bases separating them. The CDR3 has 14 amino acids. The germline CDR1 and CDR2 sequences are MDHEN and SYDVKM. CDR3 sequence: CASRTGGEWETQYF. The DNA for the CDR3 is TGTGCCAGCCGCACCGGAGGGGAGTGGGAGACCCAGTACTTC.

The rearrangement joins TRBV7-2 to TRBJ2-1, with D possibly TRBD2 on 6 matching bases. The germline gives CDR1 SGHTA, CDR2 FQGNSA. Trimming took 2 bases from V and 7 from J, leaving 18 bases between them. This CDR3 region has 16 residues. DNA of the CDR3: TGTGCCAGCAGCTTAATAAGTAGCGGTATAGCGAATGAGCAGTTCTTC. It translates to CASSLISSGIANEQFF.

The V call is TRBV5-1, the J call TRBJ2-1; TRBD2 aligns across 10 bases. V gave up 3 bases and J gave up 6 bases; unmatched junction bases: 6. Looked up from germline, CDR1 is SGHRS and CDR2 is YFSETQ. CDR3 length: 15 residues. This chain's CDR3 is CASSSGLAETNEQFF. The CDR3 DNA reads as TGCGCCAGCAGCTCCGGACTAGCGGAGACCAATGAGCAGTTCTTC.